The entry below describes one T cell receptor (beta chain). Antigen specificity is unknown. This sample is part of a study of vaccination effects on CD4 cells after COVID-19. Across the whole study: Samples came 142 and 148 days after COVID-19 diagnosis, before vaccination.

Whole-study findings and limits: Few convalescent patients, and no early post-infection timepoints, were available to the study.

CDR1 is SGHDN, CDR2 FVKESK, per germline. This CDR3 is 14 amino acids long. V was shortened by 0 bases and J by 8 bases, with 8 bases between the two germline ends. Viral peptide pools were used in the ViraFEST assay to expand antigen-specific CD4+ T cells, and sequencing came afterward. An approximately 10-day culture period preceded the isolation of CD4+ T cells. The person acquired a PCR-confirmed SARS-CoV-2 infection between March and December 2020. Measured with immunoSEQ multiplex PCR; TCRdb has only the in-frame clones, and not every one. The top ten hold more than 30% of the sample, which has roughly 45,000 clones, around 72% seen once.

This chain connects TRBV14 to TRBJ1-6, with D hard to call. The source material was CD4+ T cells from PBMCs cultured with a peptide pool, sampled before COVID-19 vaccination. The TCR comes from a human donor who had a prior SARS-CoV-2 infection. CDR3 sequence: CASSQDPPYSPLHF. CDR3 DNA: TGTGCCAGCAGCCAAGATCCCCCCTATTCACCCCTCCACTTT. Complete variable domain (other parts from reference TRBV14 and TRBJ1-6): EAGVTQFPSHSVIEKGQTVTLRCDPISGHDNLYWYRRVMGKEIKFLLHFVKESKQDESGMPNNRFLAERTGGTYSTLKVQPAELEDSGVYFCASSQDPPYSPLHFGNGTRLTVT.